Following are 17 T cell receptor beta chains from one sample sequenced in a study of CD8 T cells in ankylosing spondylitis. TCRdb itself ran the 5' RACE reads through MiXCR, one entry per CDR3 protein. The sample gives 220,000 or so distinct CDR3 sequences, roughly a tenth of which show up once; approximately 20% is in the top ten. Sequencing input: blood, either unsorted or a sorted T cell fraction (not recorded which). Receptors originate from a male donor with ankylosing spondylitis or in good health (not recorded which).

The genes are TRBV20-1 and TRBJ1-4; D not resolved. This CDR3 region has 12 residues. Germline CDR1 DFQATT, CDR2 SNEGSKA (reference sequence). V lost 4 bases, J lost 8 bases, and 11 bases lay in between. Here the CDR3 reads CSAMSSGEKLFF. The CDR3 bases are TGCAGTGCTATGTCCTCCGGCGAAAAACTGTTTTTT.

This clonotype was counted ten times or more. This sequence joins TRBV6-1 and TRBJ2-3, with 8 bases matching TRBD2. J was trimmed by 6 bases and V by 4 bases; bases with no gene match: 12. There are 16 residues in the CDR3. CDR1 is MNHNS, CDR2 SASEGT, per germline. The CDR3, as DNA: TGTGCCAGCAGTGGATCTCTCGGGGGGGCCTCTGATACGCAGTATTTT. It translates to CASSGSLGGASDTQYF.

This clonotype was detected many times. V and J are TRBV7-9 and TRBJ2-5; D gene unclear. The V end lost 3 bases, the J end lost 5 bases, and 7 bases lay between the germline ends. Germline V CDR1 and CDR2: SEHNR, FQNEAQ (reference sequence). CDR3 length: 12 residues. The CDR3 loop is CASSFEWETQYF. CDR3 DNA sequence: TGTGCCAGCAGCTTTGAATGGGAGACCCAGTACTTC.

The table lists this clonotype with many counts. This sequence joins TRBV12-3 or TRBV12-4 and TRBJ2-1; no definite D call. This CDR3 spans 11 amino acids. Trimming took off 4 bases at V and 5 bases at J, with 3 bases between the two ends. This CDR3 reads CASSSHNEQFF. The CDR3 nucleotides are TGTGCCAGCAGTTCCCACAATGAGCAGTTCTTC.

This clonotype was seen ten or more times. V gene TRBV5-6 combines with J gene TRBJ1-1; TRBD1 matches at 8 bases. Germline loops: CDR1 SGHDT, CDR2 YYEEEE. The J segment lost 1 base and the V segment lost 4 bases, leaving 3 bases of the junction unmatched. The CDR3 is 14 residues long. CDR3 DNA sequence: TGTGCCAGCAGCATGGGACAGGCGAACACTGAAGCTTTCTTT. This sequence encodes CASSMGQANTEAFF.

This clonotype was seen repeatedly, ten times or more. The chain combines TRBV20-1 with TRBJ2-1; D is perhaps TRBD2 (5 bases). The germline V gene has CDR1 DFQATT and CDR2 SNEGSKA (reference sequence). The V end lost 7 bases, the J end lost 10 bases, and 17 bases lay between the germline ends. CDR3 length equals 12 residues. The CDR3 region is CSDGKNIGEQFF. DNA of the CDR3: TGCAGTGACGGGAAAAATATCGGCGAGCAGTTCTTC.

This clonotype was detected many times. This rearrangement joins TRBV5-1 to TRBJ2-3; TRBD1 matches at 9 bases. The CDR3 sequence is 17 residues long. CDR1 and CDR2 (germline): SGHRS, YFSETQ. V trimming: 1 base; J trimming: 1 base; junction bases outside the gene matches: 7. DNA for the CDR3: TGCGCCAGCAGCTTGATTCCCTGGACAGGGGGCACAGATACGCAGTATTTT. Encoded protein: CASSLIPWTGGTDTQYF.

Ten or more counts support this clonotype. J is TRBJ1-5 and V is TRBV5-1, with D tentatively TRBD1 (6 bases). Per the germline V gene, CDR1 is SGHRS and CDR2 is YFSETQ. The CDR3 totals 13 residues. Between the trimmed V and J ends, which lost 4 bases and 7 bases, there was a span of 12 bases. The CDR3 spells CASSVEGEQPQHF. As DNA, the CDR3 is TGCGCCAGCAGCGTCGAGGGGGAGCAGCCCCAGCATTTT.

In its sample, this clonotype was seen many times. This chain uses TRBV7-8 with TRBJ2-1; D gene uncertain. The CDR3 runs to 14 residues. Trimming took off 5 bases at V and 12 bases at J, with 20 bases between the two ends. Germline assignment: CDR1 SGHVS and CDR2 FQNEAQ. CDR3 sequence (DNA): TGTGCCAGCAGCCCGCCAAGCTTGGAACGGTGGCAGTTCTTC. Protein product: CASSPPSLERWQFF.

This clonotype has ten or more counts. The V gene is TRBV14, the J gene TRBJ2-4; 8 nucleotides match TRBD1. CDR3 size: 13 residues. Germline V CDR1 and CDR2: SGHDN, FVKESK. Losses at the gene ends were 6 bases for V and 5 bases for J; bases not matched to a gene: 3. As DNA, the CDR3 is TGTGCCAGCAGTCGGACAGGGCAAAACATTCAGTACTTC. It is translated as CASSRTGQNIQYF.

The chain carries TRBV12-3 or TRBV12-4 and TRBJ2-6, with 14 nucleotides matching TRBD2. V trimming: 6 bases; J trimming: 5 bases; junction bases outside the gene matches: 6. The CDR3 extends over 17 amino acids. The CDR3 loop is CASSPTSGGAWANVLTF. The CDR3 DNA follows: TGTGCCAGCAGCCCGACTAGCGGGGGGGCCTGGGCCAACGTCCTGACTTTC.

The J gene is TRBJ2-1, the V gene TRBV5-5, with D possibly called TRBD1 or TRBD2 (5 bases each). Trimming removed 0 bases from V and 6 bases from J, with 10 bases in between. The CDR3 loop spans 14 amino acids. Germline V CDR1 and CDR2: SGHKS, YYEKEE (reference sequence). The CDR3 loop reads CASSLAGPGNEQFF. The CDR3 DNA sequence: TGTGCCAGCAGCTTGGCGGGGCCGGGCAATGAGCAGTTCTTC.

This clonotype was seen more than once but under ten times. V gene TRBV14 combines with J gene TRBJ2-5, with TRBD2 matching over 13 bases. The length of the CDR3 is 16 residues. J gave up 5 bases and V 4 bases, and 7 bases lay outside the gene matches. Germline V gives CDR1 SGHDN, CDR2 FVKESK. The CDR3 spells CASSLWGLAGMETQYF. The CDR3 DNA follows: TGTGCCAGCAGCCTATGGGGACTAGCGGGGATGGAGACCCAGTACTTC.

This clonotype was found a few times. This chain uses TRBV12-3 or TRBV12-4 with TRBJ1-3; 7 bases are a match to TRBD1. V was pared by 8 bases and J by 4 bases, with 5 bases of the junction left unmatched. The CDR3 runs 13 residues. The CDR3 DNA is TGTGCCAGCGGGGGGACAGCCGGAAACACCATATATTTT. As protein: CASGGTAGNTIYF.

This clonotype was found many times. The chain uses TRBV15 and TRBJ2-3; D call uncertain. This CDR3 spans 12 amino acids. Trimming shortened V by 10 bases and J by 3 bases, and 11 bases separated the two germline ends. CDR1 LNHNV and CDR2 YYDKDF come from the germline V gene (reference sequence). Here the CDR3 reads CAIRTGTDTQYF. The CDR3 nucleotides read TGTGCCATCAGAACCGGGACAGATACGCAGTATTTT. The whole variable domain, remainder taken from reference TRBV15 and TRBJ2-3, is DAMVIQNPRYQVTQFGKPVTLSCSQTLNHNVMYWYQQKSSQAPKLLFHYYDKDFNNEADTPDNFQSRRPNTSFCFLDIRSPGLGDTAMYLCAIRTGTDTQYFGPGTRLTVL.

The table lists this clonotype with a few counts. This sequence joins TRBV25-1 and TRBJ1-6, with no clear D. Germline CDR1 MGHDK, CDR2 SYGVNS. V lost 1 base and J lost 0, with 10 bases in between. The CDR3 totals 17 residues. CDR3 protein: CASSESQTSSYNSPLHF. The CDR3 DNA follows: TGTGCCAGCAGTGAATCGCAGACAAGCTCCTATAATTCACCCCTCCACTTT. The variable domain in full, completed from reference TRBV25-1 and TRBJ1-6, reads EADIYQTPRYLVIGTGKKITLECSQTMGHDKMYWYQQDPGMELHLIHYSYGVNSTEKGDLSSESTVSRIRTEHFPLTLESARPSHTSQYLCASSESQTSSYNSPLHFGNGTRLTVT.

This clonotype was counted many times. This chain joins TRBV12-3 or TRBV12-4 and TRBJ2-3; no firm D call. CDR3 size: 14 residues. V was cut by 3 bases and J by 0 bases, with 7 bases left in between. The CDR3 loop is CASSFTASTDTQYF. In nucleotides, the CDR3 is TGTGCCAGCAGTTTCACAGCAAGCACAGATACGCAGTATTTT.